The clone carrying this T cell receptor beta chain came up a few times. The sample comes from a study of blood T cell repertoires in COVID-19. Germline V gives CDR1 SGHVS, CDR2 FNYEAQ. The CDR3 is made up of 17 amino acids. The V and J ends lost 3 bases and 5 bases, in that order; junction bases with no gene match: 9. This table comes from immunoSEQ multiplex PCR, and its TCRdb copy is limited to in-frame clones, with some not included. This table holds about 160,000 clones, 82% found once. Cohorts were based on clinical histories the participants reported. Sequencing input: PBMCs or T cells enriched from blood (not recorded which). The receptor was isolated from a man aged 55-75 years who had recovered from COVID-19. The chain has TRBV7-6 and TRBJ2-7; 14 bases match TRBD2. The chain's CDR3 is CASSFTGTSGSVHEQYF. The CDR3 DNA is TGTGCCAGCAGCTTTACCGGGACTAGCGGGAGTGTCCACGAGCAGTACTTC.